The sequence of this T cell receptor beta chain was determined in a study of CD8 T cells in ankylosing spondylitis. This clonotype was detected many times. Its antigen is currently unknown. This CDR3 contains 15 residues. V gave up 6 bases and J gave up 2 bases; unmatched junction bases: 7. CDR1 and CDR2 from the germline V gene are SGHRS and YFSETQ. General study points: Reportedly, disease-linked clones are significantly enriched in ankylosing spondylitis patients' matched synovial fluid. CD8+ by phenotype, disease-linked clones were relatively rare in peripheral blood. Characteristic of ankylosing spondylitis blood, it appeared, was a TCR beta motif comprising roughly 8 highly homologous variants.

TCRdb re-analysed the 5' RACE reads in MiXCR, keeping a single row per CDR3 protein. The sample has 700,000 to 850,000 distinct CDR3 sequences, 12% seen once; the top ten hold approximately 0.51%. The receptor comes from a male donor with ankylosing spondylitis. Sequencing used blood, either unsorted or a sorted T cell fraction (not recorded which). The rearrangement uses TRBV5-1 and TRBJ2-2; TRBD2 aligns across 7 bases. This chain's CDR3 is CASTVSGANTGELFF. The CDR3 DNA reads TGCGCCAGCACCGTGAGCGGGGCTAACACCGGGGAGCTGTTTTTT.